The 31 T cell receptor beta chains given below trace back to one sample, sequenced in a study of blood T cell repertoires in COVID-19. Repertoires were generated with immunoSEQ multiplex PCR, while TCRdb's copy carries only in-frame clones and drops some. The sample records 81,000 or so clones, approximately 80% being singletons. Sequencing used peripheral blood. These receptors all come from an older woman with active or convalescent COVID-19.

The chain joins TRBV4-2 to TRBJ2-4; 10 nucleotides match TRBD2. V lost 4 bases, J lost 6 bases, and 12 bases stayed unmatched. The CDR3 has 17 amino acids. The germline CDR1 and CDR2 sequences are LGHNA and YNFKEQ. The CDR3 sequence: CASSRDSSGGLVNIQYF. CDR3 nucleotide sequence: TGTGCCAGCAGCCGAGATTCTAGCGGGGGATTGGTAAACATTCAGTACTTC.

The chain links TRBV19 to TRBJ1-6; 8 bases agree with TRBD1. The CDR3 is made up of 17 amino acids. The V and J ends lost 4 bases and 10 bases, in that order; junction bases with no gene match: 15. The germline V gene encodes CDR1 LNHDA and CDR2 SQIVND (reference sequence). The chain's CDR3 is CASSTRPGQGTGSPLHF. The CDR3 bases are TGTGCCAGTAGTACTCGGCCCGGACAGGGAACGGGATCACCCCTCCACTTT.

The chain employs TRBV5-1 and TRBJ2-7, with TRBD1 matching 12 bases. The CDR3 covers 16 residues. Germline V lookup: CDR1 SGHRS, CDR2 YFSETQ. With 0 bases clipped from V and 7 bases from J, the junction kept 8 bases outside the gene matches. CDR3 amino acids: CASSLEPGQGAQEQYF. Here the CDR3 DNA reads TGCGCCAGCAGCTTGGAACCGGGACAGGGGGCGCAAGAGCAGTACTTC.

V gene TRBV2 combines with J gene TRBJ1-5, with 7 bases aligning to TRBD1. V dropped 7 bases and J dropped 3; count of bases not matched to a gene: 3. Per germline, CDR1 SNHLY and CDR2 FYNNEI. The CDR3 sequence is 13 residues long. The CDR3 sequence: CASTDRVNQPQHF. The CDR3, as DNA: TGTGCCAGCACTGACAGGGTCAATCAGCCCCAGCATTTT.

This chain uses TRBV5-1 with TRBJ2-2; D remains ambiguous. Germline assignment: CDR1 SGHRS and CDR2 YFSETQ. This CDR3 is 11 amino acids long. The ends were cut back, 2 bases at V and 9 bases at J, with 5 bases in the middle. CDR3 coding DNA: TGCGCCAGCAGCTTCTCTCGGGAGCTGTTTTTT. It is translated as CASSFSRELFF.

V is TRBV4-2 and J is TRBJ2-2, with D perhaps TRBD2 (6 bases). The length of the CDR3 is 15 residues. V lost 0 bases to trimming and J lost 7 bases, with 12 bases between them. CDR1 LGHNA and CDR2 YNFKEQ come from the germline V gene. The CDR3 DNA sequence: TGTGCCAGCAGCCAAGAGGCAGGGCGGGGCGGGGAGCTGTTTTTT. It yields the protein CASSQEAGRGGELFF.

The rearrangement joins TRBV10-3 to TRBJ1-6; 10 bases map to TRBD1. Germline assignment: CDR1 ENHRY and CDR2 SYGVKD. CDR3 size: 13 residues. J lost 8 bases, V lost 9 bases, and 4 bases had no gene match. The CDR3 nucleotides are TGTGCCATTGCCGGGACAGGGGATTCACCCCTCCACTTT. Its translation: CAIAGTGDSPLHF.

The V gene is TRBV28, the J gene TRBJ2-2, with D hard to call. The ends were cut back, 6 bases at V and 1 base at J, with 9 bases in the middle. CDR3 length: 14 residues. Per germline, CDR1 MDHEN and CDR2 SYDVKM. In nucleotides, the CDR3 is TGTGCCAGCAGGACTTCAATGAACACCGGGGAGCTGTTTTTT. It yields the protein CASRTSMNTGELFF.

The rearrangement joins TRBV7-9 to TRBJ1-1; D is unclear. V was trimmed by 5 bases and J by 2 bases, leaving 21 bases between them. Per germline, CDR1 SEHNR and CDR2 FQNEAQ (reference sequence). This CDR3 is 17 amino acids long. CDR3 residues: CASSHPWAAAFNTEAFF. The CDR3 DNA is TGTGCCAGCAGCCACCCATGGGCAGCCGCCTTCAACACTGAAGCTTTCTTT. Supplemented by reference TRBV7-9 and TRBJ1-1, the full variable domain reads DTGVSQNPRHKITKRGQNVTFRCDPISEHNRLYWYRQTLGQGPEFLTYFQNEAQLEKSRLLSDRFSAERPKGSFSTLEIQRTEQGDSAMYLCASSHPWAAAFNTEAFFGQGTRLTVV.

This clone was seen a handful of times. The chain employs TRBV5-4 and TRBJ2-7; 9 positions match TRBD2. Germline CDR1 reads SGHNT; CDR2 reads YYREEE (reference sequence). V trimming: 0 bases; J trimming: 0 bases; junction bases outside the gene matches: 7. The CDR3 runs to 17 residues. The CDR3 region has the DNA TGTGCCAGCAGCTTGGCGGTAGCGGGGGTGCCCTCCTACGAGCAGTACTTC. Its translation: CASSLAVAGVPSYEQYF.

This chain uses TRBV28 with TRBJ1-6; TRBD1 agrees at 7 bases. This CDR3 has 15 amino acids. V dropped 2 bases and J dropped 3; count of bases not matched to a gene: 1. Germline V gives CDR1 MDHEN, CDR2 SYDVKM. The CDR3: CASSLAGGYNSPLHF. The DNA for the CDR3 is TGTGCCAGCAGTTTAGCAGGGGGCTATAATTCACCCCTCCACTTT. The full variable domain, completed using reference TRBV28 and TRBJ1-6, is DVKVTQSSRYLVKRTGEKVFLECVQDMDHENMFWYRQDPGLGLRLIYFSYDVKMKEKGDIPEGYSVSREKKERFSLILESASTNQTSMYLCASSLAGGYNSPLHFGNGTRLTVT.

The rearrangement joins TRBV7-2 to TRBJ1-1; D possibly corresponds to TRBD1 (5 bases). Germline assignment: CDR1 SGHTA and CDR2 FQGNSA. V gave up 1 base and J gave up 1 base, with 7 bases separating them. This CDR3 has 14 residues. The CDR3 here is CASSLGRENTEAFF. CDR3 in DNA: TGTGCCAGCAGCTTAGGCAGGGAGAACACTGAAGCTTTCTTT.

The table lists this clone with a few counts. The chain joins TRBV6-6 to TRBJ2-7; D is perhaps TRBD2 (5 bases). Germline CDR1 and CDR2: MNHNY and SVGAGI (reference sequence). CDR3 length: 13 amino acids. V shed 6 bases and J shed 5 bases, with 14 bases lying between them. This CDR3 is CASRVGLIDEQYF. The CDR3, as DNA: TGTGCCAGCAGGGTTGGACTGATCGACGAGCAGTACTTC.

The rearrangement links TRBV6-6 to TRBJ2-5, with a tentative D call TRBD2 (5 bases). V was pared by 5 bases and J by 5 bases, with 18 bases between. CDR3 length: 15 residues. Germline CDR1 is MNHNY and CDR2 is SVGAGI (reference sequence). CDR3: CASSPGLVPWETQYF. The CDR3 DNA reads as TGTGCCAGCAGTCCAGGACTGGTCCCGTGGGAGACCCAGTACTTC.

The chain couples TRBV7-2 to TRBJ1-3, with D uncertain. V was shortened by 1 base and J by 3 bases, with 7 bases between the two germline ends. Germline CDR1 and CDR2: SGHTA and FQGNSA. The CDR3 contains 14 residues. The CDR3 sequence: CASSLELIGNTIYF. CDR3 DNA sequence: TGTGCCAGCAGCTTAGAACTCATTGGAAACACCATATATTTT.

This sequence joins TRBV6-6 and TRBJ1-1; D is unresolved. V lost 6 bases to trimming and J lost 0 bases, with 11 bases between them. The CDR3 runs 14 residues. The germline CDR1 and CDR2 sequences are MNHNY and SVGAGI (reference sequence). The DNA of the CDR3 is TGTGCCAGCAGAACTCATGTCATGAACACTGAAGCTTTCTTT. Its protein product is CASRTHVMNTEAFF.

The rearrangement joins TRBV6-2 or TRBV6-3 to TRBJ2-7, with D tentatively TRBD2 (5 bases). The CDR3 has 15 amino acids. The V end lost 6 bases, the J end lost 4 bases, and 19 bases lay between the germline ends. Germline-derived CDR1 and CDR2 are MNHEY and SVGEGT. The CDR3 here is CASSPKLLGNYEQYF. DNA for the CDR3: TGTGCCAGCAGCCCGAAACTACTCGGGAATTACGAGCAGTACTTC.

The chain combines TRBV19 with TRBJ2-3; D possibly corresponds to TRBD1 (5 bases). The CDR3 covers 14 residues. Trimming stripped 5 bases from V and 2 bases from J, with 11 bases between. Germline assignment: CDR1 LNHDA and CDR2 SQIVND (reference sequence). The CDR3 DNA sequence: TGTGCCAGTAGTTCACCGGACACCACAGATACGCAGTATTTT. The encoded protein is CASSSPDTTDTQYF.

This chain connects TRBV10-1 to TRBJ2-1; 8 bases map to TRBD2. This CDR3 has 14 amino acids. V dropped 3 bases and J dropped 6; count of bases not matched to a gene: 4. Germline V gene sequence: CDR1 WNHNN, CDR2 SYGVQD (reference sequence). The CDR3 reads CASSDLAGGNEQFF. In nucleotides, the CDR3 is TGCGCCAGCAGTGACCTAGCGGGTGGCAATGAGCAGTTCTTC.

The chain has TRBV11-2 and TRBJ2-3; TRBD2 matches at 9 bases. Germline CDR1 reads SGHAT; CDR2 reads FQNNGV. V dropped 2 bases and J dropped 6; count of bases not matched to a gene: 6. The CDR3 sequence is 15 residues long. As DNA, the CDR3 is TGTGCCAGCAGCTTATTAGGTAGCGGGGGCGATACGCAGTATTTT. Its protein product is CASSLLGSGGDTQYF.

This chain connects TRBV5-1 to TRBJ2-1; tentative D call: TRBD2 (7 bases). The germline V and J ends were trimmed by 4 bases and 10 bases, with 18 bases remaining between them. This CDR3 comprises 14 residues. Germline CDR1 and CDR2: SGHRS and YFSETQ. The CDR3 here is CASSTGGAGGEQFF. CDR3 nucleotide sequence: TGCGCCAGCAGCACTGGGGGGGCCGGGGGAGAGCAGTTCTTC.

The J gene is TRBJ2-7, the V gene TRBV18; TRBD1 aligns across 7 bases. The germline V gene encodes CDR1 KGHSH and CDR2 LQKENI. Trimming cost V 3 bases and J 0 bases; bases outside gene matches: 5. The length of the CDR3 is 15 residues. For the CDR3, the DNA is TGTGCCAGCTCACCGGGACAGACCTACTCCTACGAGCAGTACTTC. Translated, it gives CASSPGQTYSYEQYF.

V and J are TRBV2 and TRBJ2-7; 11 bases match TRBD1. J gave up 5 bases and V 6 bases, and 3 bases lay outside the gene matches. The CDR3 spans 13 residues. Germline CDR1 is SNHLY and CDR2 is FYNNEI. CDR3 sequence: CASRGDRGNEQYF. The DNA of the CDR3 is TGTGCCAGCAGGGGGGACAGGGGGAACGAGCAGTACTTC.

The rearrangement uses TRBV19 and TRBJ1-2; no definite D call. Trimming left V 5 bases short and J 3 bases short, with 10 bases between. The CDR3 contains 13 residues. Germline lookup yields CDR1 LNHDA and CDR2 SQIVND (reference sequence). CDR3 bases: TGTGCCAGTAGTGCGAGGAGAGACTATGGCTACACCTTC. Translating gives CASSARRDYGYTF.

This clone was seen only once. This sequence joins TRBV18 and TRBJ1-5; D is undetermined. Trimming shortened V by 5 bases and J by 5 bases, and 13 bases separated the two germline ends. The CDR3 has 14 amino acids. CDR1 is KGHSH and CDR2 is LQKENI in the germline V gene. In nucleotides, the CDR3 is TGTGCCAGCTCATCAATGAGCTTCGATCAGCCCCAGCATTTT. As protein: CASSSMSFDQPQHF.

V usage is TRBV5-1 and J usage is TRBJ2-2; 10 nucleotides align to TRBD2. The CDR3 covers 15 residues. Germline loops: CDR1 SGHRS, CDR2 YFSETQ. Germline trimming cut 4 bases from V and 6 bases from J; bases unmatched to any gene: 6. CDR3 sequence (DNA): TGCGCCAGCAGCCCTAGGAGCGGGGGGGCCGGGGAGCTGTTTTTT. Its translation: CASSPRSGGAGELFF.

Here the CDR3 DNA reads TGTGCCAGCAGTTACCGGCTAGCGGGGGAGCAGTTCTTC. Encoded protein: CASSYRLAGEQFF. The chain uses TRBV6-5 and TRBJ2-1; 9 nucleotides agree with TRBD2. The J segment lost 10 bases and the V segment lost 2 bases, leaving 3 bases of the junction unmatched. There are 13 residues in the CDR3. CDR1 MNHEY and CDR2 SVGAGI come from the germline V gene.

CDR3 loop: CASSNPRTGTYEQYF. Here the CDR3 DNA reads TGTGCCAGCAGCAACCCAAGGACAGGGACCTACGAGCAGTACTTC. The gene calls are TRBV7-2 and TRBJ2-7; TRBD1 agrees at 8 bases. The CDR3 has 15 residues. Germline V gene lookup returns CDR1 SGHTA and CDR2 FQGNSA. J was trimmed by 2 bases and V by 5 bases; bases with no gene match: 8.

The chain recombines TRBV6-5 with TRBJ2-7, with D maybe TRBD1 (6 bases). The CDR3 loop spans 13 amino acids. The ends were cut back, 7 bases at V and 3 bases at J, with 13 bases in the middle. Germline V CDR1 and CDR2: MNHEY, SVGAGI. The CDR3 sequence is CASTGQINYEQYF. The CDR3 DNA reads TGTGCCAGCACCGGACAGATTAACTACGAGCAGTACTTC.

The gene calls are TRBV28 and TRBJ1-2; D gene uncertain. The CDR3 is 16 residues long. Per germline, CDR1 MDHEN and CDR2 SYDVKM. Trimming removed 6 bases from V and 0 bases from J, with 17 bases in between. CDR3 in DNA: TGTGCCAGCAGACCCCCAGGCGGGCAGCCTAACTATGGCTACACCTTC. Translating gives CASRPPGGQPNYGYTF.

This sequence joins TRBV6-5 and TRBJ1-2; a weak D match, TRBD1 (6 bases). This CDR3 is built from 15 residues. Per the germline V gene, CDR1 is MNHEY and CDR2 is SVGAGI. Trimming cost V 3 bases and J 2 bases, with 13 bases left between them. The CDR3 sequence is CASSYRLDRNYGYTF. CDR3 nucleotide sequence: TGTGCCAGCAGTTATCGGCTGGACAGAAACTATGGCTACACCTTC.